These 28 T cell receptor beta chains originate from one sample sequenced in a study of Ad26.COV2.S vaccination and SARS-CoV-2 variants. The assay was immunoSEQ multiplex PCR, and TCRdb's table has in-frame clones only and misses some. The data show 380,000 or so clones, about four fifths seen once. Treatment noted: some 20 received Ad26.COV2.S at low or high dose, single or two shots; five or six received placebo; per-sample allocation not given. Sampling occurred on day 63 after the first vaccine or placebo injection. Sequences were derived from peripheral blood, sampled in a trial of Ad26.COV2.S vaccine versus placebo. The receptor source for this set is a person between 18 and 65 years old who received the Ad26.COV2.S COVID-19 vaccine or a placebo.

The chain has TRBV25-1 and TRBJ2-7; maybe TRBD2 (6 bases). The CDR3 length is 14 residues. CDR1 is MGHDK, CDR2 SYGVNS, per germline. V gave up 2 bases and J gave up 3 bases, with 11 bases separating them. CDR3 DNA sequence: TGTGCCAGCAGTGAAGCGGGGAAATTCTACGAGCAGTACTTC. Translation gives CASSEAGKFYEQYF.

The rearrangement links TRBV7-9 to TRBJ1-1; no clear D. Germline lookup yields CDR1 SEHNR and CDR2 FQNEAQ (reference sequence). The V and J ends lost 6 bases and 1 base respectively, with 9 bases between them. This CDR3 spans 13 amino acids. The CDR3 loop reads CASRSASNTEAFF. The CDR3 nucleotides read TGTGCCAGCAGGTCGGCATCGAACACTGAAGCTTTCTTT.

This chain links TRBV6-5 with TRBJ2-7; possibly TRBD2 for D (6 bases). V lost 5 bases, J lost 3 bases, and 17 bases lay in between. The CDR3 contains 15 residues. Germline assignment: CDR1 MNHEY and CDR2 SVGAGI. Here the CDR3 reads CASSPISGSSYEQYF. CDR3 DNA sequence: TGTGCCAGCAGTCCAATATCCGGGAGTAGCTACGAGCAGTACTTC.

This clone was seen a few times. The sample holds other DNA sequences that translate to the same CDR3. This sequence joins TRBV10-3 and TRBJ1-2; no definite D call. The V and J ends lost 0 bases and 1 base respectively, with 6 bases between them. This CDR3 comprises 14 residues. Germline loops: CDR1 ENHRY, CDR2 SYGVKD. This CDR3 is CAISESGSNYGYTF. The DNA for the CDR3 is TGTGCCATCAGTGAGTCGGGCAGTAACTATGGCTACACCTTC.

The chain joins TRBV24-1 to TRBJ1-1; a possible D gene is TRBD1 (6 bases). The germline V gene has CDR1 KGHDR and CDR2 SFDVKD. V lost 4 bases to trimming and J lost 1 base, with 12 bases between them. The CDR3 has 15 residues. The CDR3 reads CATSDHRVWNTEAFF. The CDR3 bases are TGTGCCACCAGTGACCACAGGGTATGGAACACTGAAGCTTTCTTT.

This clone has only one observation. For the CDR3, the DNA is TGTGCCAGCAGCATCATAACAGGTTACTCTGGGGCCAACGTCCTGACTTTC. Translating it yields CASSIITGYSGANVLTF. The chain recombines TRBV7-2 with TRBJ2-6, with a possible D match to TRBD1 (5 bases). Germline V CDR1 and CDR2: SGHTA, FQGNSA. Trimming took off 5 bases at V and 0 bases at J, with 14 bases between the two ends. The CDR3 is 17 amino acids.

The chain links TRBV6-5 to TRBJ2-2; D perhaps matches TRBD2 (6 bases). There are 14 residues in the CDR3. The ends were cut back, 4 bases at V and 7 bases at J, with 13 bases in the middle. Per germline, CDR1 MNHEY and CDR2 SVGAGI. The CDR3 DNA reads as TGTGCCAGCAGTTTTACCGGGACTGGCGGGGAGCTGTTTTTT. As protein: CASSFTGTGGELFF.

V usage is TRBV20-1 and J usage is TRBJ1-6; D gene unclear. The CDR3 has 16 amino acids. The germline V and J ends were trimmed by 3 bases and 7 bases, with 19 bases remaining between them. Germline CDR1 is DFQATT and CDR2 is SNEGSKA (reference sequence). The CDR3 is CSASGYRVGENSPLHF. CDR3 nucleotides: TGCAGTGCTAGTGGCTATAGGGTTGGGGAAAATTCACCCCTCCACTTT.

V and J are TRBV28 and TRBJ2-3, with D possibly being TRBD2 (5 bases). Trimming pared 3 bases from V and 3 bases from J, leaving 13 bases between. Germline values: CDR1 MDHEN, CDR2 SYDVKM. This CDR3 comprises 15 residues. The CDR3 sequence: CASSFLGEMTDTQYF. The CDR3 bases are TGTGCCAGCAGTTTCCTTGGGGAGATGACAGATACGCAGTATTTT.

The rearrangement uses TRBV7-3 and TRBJ2-5, with D perhaps matching TRBD1 or TRBD2 (5 bases each). V was pared by 2 bases and J by 4 bases, with 17 bases between. The CDR3 has 16 amino acids. Per germline, CDR1 SGHTA and CDR2 FQGTGA. The CDR3 DNA reads TGTGCCAGCAGCTTAGGGACGAGTCCAGCAGGAGAGACCCAGTACTTC. This gives the protein CASSLGTSPAGETQYF.

This clone has only a few counts. This chain connects TRBV5-1 to TRBJ1-2, with a weak D call TRBD1 (5 bases). This CDR3 has 15 residues. Looked up from germline, CDR1 is SGHRS and CDR2 is YFSETQ. Trimming removed 0 bases at V and 1 base at J, with 10 bases between. The CDR3 DNA reads TGCGCCAGCAGCTTGGCCGGCAGGGTTAACTATGGCTACACCTTC. Translated: CASSLAGRVNYGYTF.

This chain connects TRBV12-3 or TRBV12-4 to TRBJ1-6, with unresolved D. The CDR3 length is 12 residues. V lost 5 bases and J 7 bases, leaving 6 bases between the germline ends. This chain's CDR3 is CASSGRNSPLHF. As DNA, the CDR3 is TGTGCCAGCAGTGGACGGAATTCACCCCTCCACTTT.

This chain connects TRBV12-5 to TRBJ2-7; the D gene is possibly TRBD2 (7 bases). Trimming removed 0 bases at V and 1 base at J, with 16 bases between. CDR1 LGHNT and CDR2 FRNRAP come from the germline V gene. This CDR3 region has 17 residues. DNA of the CDR3: TGTGCTAGTGGTTTGGTACCTTGGGGGGGCGCATCCTACGAGCAGTACTTC. As protein: CASGLVPWGGASYEQYF. Drawing the rest from reference TRBV12-5 and TRBJ2-7, the complete variable domain is DARVTQTPRHKVTEMGQEVTMRCQPILGHNTVFWYRQTMMQGLELLAYFRNRAPLDDSGMPKDRFSAEMPDATLATLKIQPSEPRDSAVYFCASGLVPWGGASYEQYFGPGTRLTVT.

As DNA, the CDR3 is TGTGCCAGCAGCGTCCGACCCCTCTCCTACGAGCAGTACTTC. Translation gives CASSVRPLSYEQYF. J is TRBJ2-7 and V is TRBV21-1. TRBV21-1 is a pseudogene locus. This CDR3 is 14 amino acids long.

The J gene is TRBJ1-1, the V gene TRBV6-5; D gene ambiguous. CDR3 length: 13 amino acids. The V end was cut by 5 bases, the J end by 2 bases, with 9 bases between. Germline lookup yields CDR1 MNHEY and CDR2 SVGAGI. In nucleotides, the CDR3 is TGTGCCAGCAGTCGGGCCTTTAACACTGAAGCTTTCTTT. As protein: CASSRAFNTEAFF.

The chain has TRBV7-9 and TRBJ1-6; D gene uncertain. V was shortened by 2 bases and J by 6 bases, with 11 bases between the two germline ends. Germline assignment: CDR1 SEHNR and CDR2 FQNEAQ (reference sequence). The CDR3 extends over 15 amino acids. CDR3 sequence (DNA): TGTGCCAGCAGCTTAATGGGTCAGATTAATTCACCCCTCCACTTT. Its translation: CASSLMGQINSPLHF. The full variable domain, its missing parts supplied by reference TRBV7-9 and TRBJ1-6, is DTGVSQNPRHKITKRGQNVTFRCDPISEHNRLYWYRQTLGQGPEFLTYFQNEAQLEKSRLLSDRFSAERPKGSFSTLEIQRTEQGDSAMYLCASSLMGQINSPLHFGNGTRLTVT.

CDR3 in DNA: TGTGCCAGCAGCTGGGGGGGGGCAAGAAACACTGAAGCTTTCTTT. It translates to CASSWGGARNTEAFF. This chain joins TRBV5-4 and TRBJ1-1; D is perhaps TRBD1 (6 bases). The CDR3 runs 15 residues. Trimming took off 3 bases at V and 2 bases at J, with 14 bases between the two ends. Germline V CDR1 and CDR2: SGHNT, YYREEE (reference sequence). The whole variable domain, remainder taken from reference TRBV5-4 and TRBJ1-1, is ETGVTQSPTHLIKTRGQQVTLRCSSQSGHNTVSWYQQALGQGPQFIFQYYREEENGRGNFPPRFSGLQFPNYSSELNVNALELDDSALYLCASSWGGARNTEAFFGQGTRLTVV.

The chain joins TRBV7-9 to TRBJ2-2; a possible D gene is TRBD2 (5 bases). V was cut by 5 bases and J by 4 bases, with 14 bases left in between. This CDR3 has 15 amino acids. From germline, CDR1 is SEHNR and CDR2 FQNEAQ (reference sequence). The CDR3 DNA follows: TGTGCCAGCAGCCCCCCCGCGACTACCACCGGGGAGCTGTTTTTT. Translating gives CASSPPATTTGELFF.

This clone was observed a single time. The chain uses TRBV19 and TRBJ2-3; D uncertain. This CDR3 comprises 14 residues. CDR1 is LNHDA, CDR2 SQIVND, per germline (reference sequence). Trimming took 3 bases from V and 6 from J, leaving 13 bases between them. CDR3 DNA sequence: TGTGCCAGTAGTATCGGACGGACCGGGGATACGCAGTATTTT. Protein: CASSIGRTGDTQYF.

This clone showed up just a few times. V gene TRBV11-2 combines with J gene TRBJ1-2; D remains unclear. CDR1 and CDR2 from the germline V gene are SGHAT and FQNNGV. The V and J ends lost 2 bases and 5 bases respectively, with 9 bases between them. The CDR3 totals 13 residues. The CDR3 sequence: CASSLWSRYGYTF. The CDR3 bases are TGTGCCAGCAGCTTATGGTCCCGTTATGGCTACACCTTC.

This clone was detected only once. The gene calls are TRBV6-5 and TRBJ2-2; the D gene is possibly TRBD1 (5 bases). CDR1 MNHEY and CDR2 SVGAGI come from the germline V gene. Trimming removed 6 bases from V and 7 bases from J, with 12 bases in between. This CDR3 contains 13 residues. CDR3 nucleotides: TGTGCCAGCAGCCGGGCAGGGTACGGGGAGCTGTTTTTT. Translated: CASSRAGYGELFF.

This sequence joins TRBV11-2 and TRBJ2-7, with 10 bases that match TRBD2. The germline V gene has CDR1 SGHAT and CDR2 FQNNGV. V was clipped by 0 bases and J by 3 bases; unmatched bases: 8. This CDR3 has 17 amino acids. The DNA for the CDR3 is TGTGCCAGCAGCTTAGAGGCCACTAGCGGGACGTACTACGAGCAGTACTTC. It specifies CASSLEATSGTYYEQYF.

This chain links TRBV5-1 with TRBJ1-1; D is possibly TRBD1 (6 bases). V was cut by 1 base and J by 7 bases, with 20 bases left in between. The CDR3 is 16 amino acids. Germline lookup yields CDR1 SGHRS and CDR2 YFSETQ. The CDR3: CASSLSFGLGAGEAFF. The CDR3 DNA reads TGCGCCAGCAGCTTGTCTTTTGGGCTGGGGGCGGGTGAAGCTTTCTTT.

This chain uses TRBV27 with TRBJ1-2; no reliable D call. Trimming took off 6 bases at V and 0 bases at J, with 8 bases between the two ends. The CDR3 has 13 residues. Per germline, CDR1 MNHEY and CDR2 SMNVEV (reference sequence). The CDR3 reads CASRRGTNYGYTF. The CDR3 coding sequence is TGTGCCAGCAGGCGGGGTACTAACTATGGCTACACCTTC.

V usage is TRBV19 and J usage is TRBJ2-1, with TRBD1 matching 7 bases. This CDR3 is 12 amino acids long. Trimming at V came to 4 bases and at J to 10 bases, leaving 4 bases not matched to a gene. Germline CDR1 is LNHDA and CDR2 is SQIVND (reference sequence). The CDR3 is CASSTTGKEQFF. CDR3 DNA: TGTGCCAGTAGTACGACAGGGAAGGAGCAGTTCTTC.

This clone was observed a single time. The V gene is TRBV12-3 or TRBV12-4, the J gene TRBJ1-5; the D is unclear. Trimming pared 5 bases from V and 11 bases from J, leaving 10 bases between. This CDR3 contains 11 residues. The CDR3 region is CASSIAGSQHF. As DNA, the CDR3 is TGTGCCAGCAGTATCGCGGGGTCCCAGCATTTT.

The chain employs TRBV27 and TRBJ2-3, with D uncertain. Trimming stripped 4 bases from V and 2 bases from J, with 7 bases between. The CDR3 loop spans 13 amino acids. Germline loops: CDR1 MNHEY, CDR2 SMNVEV (reference sequence). The CDR3 bases are TGTGCCAGCAGTTCGGCGGACACAGATACGCAGTATTTT. Its translation: CASSSADTDTQYF.

V is TRBV11-2 and J is TRBJ1-1; 7 bases agree with TRBD1. V lost 5 bases and J lost 3; bases outside the gene matches: 6. There are 14 residues in the CDR3. Germline V gene sequence: CDR1 SGHAT, CDR2 FQNNGV. CDR3 region: CASSPRDSYTEAFF. CDR3 coding DNA: TGTGCCAGCAGCCCCCGGGACAGTTACACTGAAGCTTTCTTT.